These 26 T cell receptor beta chains share one sample of origin, sequenced in a study of cytomegalovirus exposure and HLA in healthy donors. Profiling relied on immunoSEQ multiplex PCR, and the TCRdb table lists in-frame clones only, not all of them. The sample has fewer than 150,000 clones; 88% are singletons. Input material: PBMCs. The receptor source for this set is a woman younger than 35 in good health and CMV-seropositive.

This rearrangement joins TRBV9 to TRBJ1-1; 9 nucleotides agree with TRBD1. This CDR3 comprises 18 residues. The V segment lost 2 bases and the J segment 6 bases; nucleotides outside the gene matches: 17. Per the germline V gene, CDR1 is SGDLS and CDR2 is YYNGEE. The CDR3 loop is CASSVRPGTGTFRAEAFF. CDR3 nucleotides: TGTGCCAGCAGCGTTCGACCCGGGACAGGGACCTTTAGGGCTGAAGCTTTCTTT.

This clone came up a few times. This chain connects TRBV18 to TRBJ2-1; TRBD2 agrees at 9 bases. The CDR3 is made up of 13 amino acids. In germline, CDR1 is KGHSH, CDR2 LQKENI. V lost 4 bases to trimming and J lost 13 bases; unmatched junction nucleotides: 8. CDR3 sequence reads: CASSRGTSSNQFF. CDR3 nucleotide sequence: TGTGCCAGCTCACGTGGGACTAGCAGCAACCAGTTCTTC.

This chain links TRBV5-1 with TRBJ1-4, with TRBD1 matching over 12 bases. V gave up 6 bases and J gave up 7 bases; unmatched junction bases: 13. This CDR3 has 17 amino acids. Germline V gene data show CDR1 as SGHRS and CDR2 as YFSETQ. The CDR3 bases are TGCGCCAGCAATAGAGGCCGGGACAGGGGGCATTGTGAAAAACTGTTTTTT. Amino acid sequence: CASNRGRDRGHCEKLFF.

This sequence joins TRBV11-3 and TRBJ2-3; D not certain. Germline CDR1 and CDR2: SGHNT and YENEEA. Between the trimmed V and J ends, which lost 0 bases and 2 bases, there was a span of 3 bases. The CDR3 loop spans 13 amino acids. CDR3 bases: TGTGCCAGCAGCTTAGATAACACAGATACGCAGTATTTT. This sequence encodes CASSLDNTDTQYF.

The chain employs TRBV6-5 and TRBJ1-3; D might be TRBD1 (5 bases). Trimming took off 0 bases at V and 0 bases at J, with 6 bases between the two ends. Germline V gene data show CDR1 as MNHEY and CDR2 as SVGAGI. The CDR3 consists of 15 residues. The CDR3 reads CASSYSQGSGNTIYF. The CDR3 bases are TGTGCCAGCAGTTACTCTCAGGGCTCTGGAAACACCATATATTTT.

The chain is built from TRBV19 and TRBJ2-7, with D tentatively TRBD1 (6 bases). Germline V gives CDR1 LNHDA, CDR2 SQIVND (reference sequence). This CDR3 has 13 residues. Deletions cut 0 bases from V and 6 bases from J, with 9 bases between. The CDR3 protein is CASSIDRDTEQYF. CDR3 nucleotides: TGTGCCAGTAGTATAGATAGGGACACCGAGCAGTACTTC.

The chain joins TRBV5-1 to TRBJ2-1; 10 bases are a match to TRBD1. V dropped 3 bases and J dropped 5; count of bases not matched to a gene: 11. The germline gives CDR1 SGHRS, CDR2 YFSETQ. The CDR3 is made up of 17 amino acids. The CDR3 DNA reads as TGCGCCAGCAGCTCAAAGCCCACCGGGACAGGGGACAATGAGCAGTTCTTC. It specifies CASSSKPTGTGDNEQFF.

The chain links TRBV27 to TRBJ1-2; D perhaps matches TRBD1 (6 bases). CDR3 length: 15 residues. Deletions cut 6 bases from V and 8 bases from J, with 22 bases between. Germline values: CDR1 MNHEY, CDR2 SMNVEV (reference sequence). The CDR3 spells CASSIKPDSGGGYTF. The CDR3 region has the DNA TGTGCCAGCAGCATCAAGCCGGACAGCGGTGGAGGCTACACCTTC.

The rearrangement links TRBV2 to TRBJ2-1; D call uncertain. Trimming left V 7 bases short and J 0 bases short, with 10 bases between. The CDR3 is 14 residues long. The germline gives CDR1 SNHLY, CDR2 FYNNEI. CDR3 sequence: CASNLIVSYNEQFF. The CDR3 DNA sequence: TGTGCCAGCAATTTGATAGTCTCCTACAATGAGCAGTTCTTC.

This chain links TRBV6-6 with TRBJ2-7, with 8 bases fitting TRBD2. V gave up 3 bases and J gave up 6 bases; unmatched junction bases: 7. The CDR3 is 14 amino acids. Germline V gives CDR1 MNHNY, CDR2 SVGAGI (reference sequence). CDR3 nucleotides: TGTGCCAGCAGTTATTGGGGACTAGGAGGCGAGCAGTACTTC. This gives the protein CASSYWGLGGEQYF.

The chain uses TRBV10-3 and TRBJ1-1; D is unresolved. V was clipped by 5 bases and J by 0 bases, with 10 bases between them. CDR3 length: 14 residues. Germline V lookup: CDR1 ENHRY, CDR2 SYGVKD. Here the CDR3 DNA reads TGTGCCATCAGTCTGACGGGGATGAACACTGAAGCTTTCTTT. It translates to CAISLTGMNTEAFF.

This chain connects TRBV6-5 to TRBJ2-1, with 10 bases that match TRBD2. Germline assignment: CDR1 MNHEY and CDR2 SVGAGI. The CDR3 extends over 12 amino acids. V shed 5 bases, J shed 12 bases, and the junction held 4 bases outside the gene matches. The CDR3 loop reads CASSIAGGGQFF. In nucleotides, the CDR3 is TGTGCCAGCAGTATAGCGGGGGGAGGGCAGTTCTTC.

The chain uses TRBV28 and TRBJ2-7; 9 bases are a match to TRBD2. The CDR3 is 14 residues long. CDR1 is MDHEN, CDR2 SYDVKM, per germline. The V gene end was trimmed by 3 bases and the J gene end by 5 bases; junction bases not matched to a gene: 5. DNA of the CDR3: TGTGCCAGCAGTTTCGCGACTAGCGGTAACGAGCAGTACTTC. Translation: CASSFATSGNEQYF.

This clone was found once. The chain links TRBV7-2 to TRBJ1-2; D uncertain. Trimming left V 4 bases short and J 6 bases short, with 9 bases between. Germline values: CDR1 SGHTA, CDR2 FQGNSA. This CDR3 contains 12 residues. The DNA of the CDR3 is TGTGCCAGCAGCTCGGGGTATAATGGCTACACCTTC. Translated: CASSSGYNGYTF.

J is TRBJ1-1 and V is TRBV27; unclear D gene. V was pared by 3 bases and J by 2 bases, with 7 bases between. The CDR3 extends over 13 amino acids. Germline CDR1 and CDR2: MNHEY and SMNVEV (reference sequence). CDR3 residues: CASSLNKNTEAFF. The CDR3 DNA reads TGTGCCAGCAGTTTGAACAAAAACACTGAAGCTTTCTTT.

The V gene is TRBV4-1, the J gene TRBJ1-5, with D possibly being TRBD1 (5 bases). Germline V gene lookup returns CDR1 MGHRA and CDR2 YSYEKL. This CDR3 is built from 13 residues. With 1 base removed from V and 5 bases from J, the gap between germline ends came to 6 bases. CDR3 DNA: TGCGCCAGCAGCCAAGGGGACTATCAGCCCCAGCATTTT. Translating it yields CASSQGDYQPQHF.

The chain links TRBV27 to TRBJ2-1, with D maybe TRBD2 (7 bases). Trimming cost V 2 bases and J 12 bases, with 11 bases left between them. Per germline, CDR1 MNHEY and CDR2 SMNVEV (reference sequence). The CDR3 is made up of 12 amino acids. This chain's CDR3 is CASSLVGGAQFF. As DNA, the CDR3 is TGTGCCAGCAGTTTAGTGGGGGGGGCGCAGTTCTTC.

J is TRBJ2-1 and V is TRBV7-6, with D possibly TRBD2 on 6 matching bases. The germline CDR1 and CDR2 sequences are SGHVS and FNYEAQ. V was pared by 6 bases and J by 3 bases, with 27 bases between. The length of the CDR3 is 19 residues. In nucleotides, the CDR3 is TGTGCCAGCAGACTCTTCCTCGTAACGCAGGGTAGCGGCTACAATGAGCAGTTCTTC. Its protein product is CASRLFLVTQGSGYNEQFF.

The genes are TRBV5-1 and TRBJ2-1; tentative D call: TRBD2 (6 bases). V was shortened by 5 bases and J by 7 bases, with 22 bases between the two germline ends. The CDR3 runs to 16 residues. Germline V gene lookup returns CDR1 SGHRS and CDR2 YFSETQ. CDR3 loop: CASSNRGSNSMNEQFF. CDR3 bases: TGCGCCAGCAGTAACCGGGGGAGTAATTCAATGAATGAGCAGTTCTTC.

J is TRBJ2-7 and V is TRBV28, with D maybe TRBD2 (5 bases). The V end was cut by 3 bases, the J end by 2 bases, with 14 bases between. The germline V gene encodes CDR1 MDHEN and CDR2 SYDVKM. The CDR3 is 15 residues long. For the CDR3, the DNA is TGTGCCAGCAGTTTGCGGCGGGTGGCGACCTACGAGCAGTACTTC. This gives the protein CASSLRRVATYEQYF. Filled out from reference TRBV28 and TRBJ2-7, the complete variable domain reads DVKVTQSSRYLVKRTGEKVFLECVQDMDHENMFWYRQDPGLGLRLIYFSYDVKMKEKGDIPEGYSVSREKKERFSLILESASTNQTSMYLCASSLRRVATYEQYFGPGTRLTVT.

The V call is TRBV28, the J call TRBJ2-7, with a tentative D call TRBD2 (5 bases). Trimming cost V 3 bases and J 2 bases, with 11 bases left between them. CDR1 MDHEN and CDR2 SYDVKM come from the germline V gene. The CDR3 totals 14 residues. Written as DNA, the CDR3 is TGTGCCAGCAGTTTCACGGGATTTACCTACGAGCAGTACTTC. It codes for CASSFTGFTYEQYF.

The chain joins TRBV7-8 to TRBJ2-1; maybe TRBD2 (5 bases). The germline V gene has CDR1 SGHVS and CDR2 FQNEAQ. This CDR3 has 15 amino acids. Trimming pared 0 bases from V and 5 bases from J, leaving 11 bases between. This CDR3 reads CASSLAGVRDNEQFF. DNA of the CDR3: TGTGCCAGCAGCTTAGCGGGAGTTAGGGACAATGAGCAGTTCTTC.

This rearrangement joins TRBV5-1 to TRBJ2-3, with a possible D match to TRBD2 (6 bases). CDR1 is SGHRS and CDR2 is YFSETQ in the germline V gene. Between the trimmed V and J ends, which lost 4 bases and 4 bases, there was a span of 10 bases. CDR3 length: 13 amino acids. This CDR3 is CASSAGRADTQYF. In nucleotides, the CDR3 is TGCGCCAGCAGCGCGGGGCGCGCAGATACGCAGTATTTT.

V is TRBV28 and J is TRBJ1-5; 9 nucleotides align to TRBD1. V dropped 4 bases and J dropped 5; count of bases not matched to a gene: 3. CDR1 and CDR2 from the germline V gene are MDHEN and SYDVKM. The CDR3 sequence is 14 residues long. The CDR3: CASSSGTGYQPQHF. DNA for the CDR3: TGTGCCAGCAGTTCCGGGACAGGGTATCAGCCCCAGCATTTT.

This CDR3 reads CASKGDNYGYTF. The CDR3 DNA reads TGTGCCAGCAAAGGGGATAACTATGGCTACACCTTC. The V call is TRBV6-5, the J call TRBJ1-2, with D possibly TRBD1 on 5 matching bases. There are 12 residues in the CDR3. V was cut by 7 bases and J by 1 base, with 7 bases left in between. Germline CDR1 MNHEY, CDR2 SVGAGI.

V usage is TRBV4-3 and J usage is TRBJ2-2, with 11 positions matching TRBD2. The CDR3 is made up of 14 amino acids. Trimming at V came to 5 bases and at J to 6 bases, leaving 2 bases not matched to a gene. The germline gives CDR1 LGHNA, CDR2 YSLEER. CDR3 amino acids: CASSSLAGAGELFF. CDR3 nucleotides: TGCGCCAGCAGCTCACTAGCGGGGGCCGGGGAGCTGTTTTTT.